This TCR beta chain came from a study of T-cell memory formation after mild COVID-19. Study-wide background: Clusters were largely donor specific.

With V trimmed by 5 bases and J by 0 bases, 4 bases remained unmatched. CDR3 size: 15 residues. Germline assignment: CDR1 SGHVS and CDR2 FQNEAQ. TCRdb recomputed calls from the 5' RACE reads with MiXCR, one row per CDR3 protein. Among around 410,000 distinct CDR3 sequences listed, about 22% were seen once. This clonotype appeared a few times. The gene calls are TRBV7-8 and TRBJ2-1, with 7 positions matching TRBD2. The source is an adult woman who had mild COVID-19 (a few samples of this study predate the infection). Cell type and time point are not known. Material for sequencing was PBMCs or a T cell subset sorted from them (not recorded which). Here the CDR3 DNA reads TGTGCCAGCAGCCTCCGGGACTACTCCTACAATGAGCAGTTCTTC. Amino acid sequence: CASSLRDYSYNEQFF.